This T cell receptor beta chain originates from a study of CD8+ T cells in alopecia areata. This clone has only a few counts. Germline V gene data show CDR1 as LNHDA and CDR2 as SQIVND (reference sequence). The V segment lost 9 bases and the J segment 1 base; nucleotides outside the gene matches: 8. CDR3 length: 14 residues. Extracted RNA was reverse transcribed, and the resulting cDNA served as sequencing template. TCRdb's table, derived via immunoSEQ multiplex PCR, lists solely in-frame clones and lacks some. The sample has some 150,000 clones, around 60% seen once. This chain links TRBV19 with TRBJ1-1; 7 bases are a match to TRBD1. Sequencing used CD4+ T cells sorted from blood, obtained at week 0. The receptor comes from a human donor with alopecia areata. The CDR3 nucleotides are TGTGCCAGCGCAAGGGGGCTCGGGAACACTGAAGCTTTCTTT. Its translation is CASARGLGNTEAFF.